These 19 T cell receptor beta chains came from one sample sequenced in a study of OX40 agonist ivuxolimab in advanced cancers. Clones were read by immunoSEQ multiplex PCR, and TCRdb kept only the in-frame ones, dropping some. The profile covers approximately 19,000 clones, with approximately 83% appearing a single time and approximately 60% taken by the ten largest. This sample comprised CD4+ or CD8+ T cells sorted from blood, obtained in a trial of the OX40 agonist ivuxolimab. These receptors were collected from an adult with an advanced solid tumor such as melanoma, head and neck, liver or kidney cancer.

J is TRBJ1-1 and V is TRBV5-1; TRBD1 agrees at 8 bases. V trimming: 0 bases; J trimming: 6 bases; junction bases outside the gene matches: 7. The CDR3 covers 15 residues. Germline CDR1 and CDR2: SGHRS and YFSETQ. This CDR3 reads CASSLETGGGSEAFF. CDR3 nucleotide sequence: TGCGCCAGCAGCTTGGAAACAGGGGGTGGTTCTGAAGCTTTCTTT. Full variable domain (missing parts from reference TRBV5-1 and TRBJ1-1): KAGVTQTPRYLIKTRGQQVTLSCSPISGHRSVSWYQQTPGQGLQFLFEYFSETQRNKGNFPGRFSGRQFSNSRSEMNVSTLELGDSALYLCASSLETGGGSEAFFGQGTRLTVV.

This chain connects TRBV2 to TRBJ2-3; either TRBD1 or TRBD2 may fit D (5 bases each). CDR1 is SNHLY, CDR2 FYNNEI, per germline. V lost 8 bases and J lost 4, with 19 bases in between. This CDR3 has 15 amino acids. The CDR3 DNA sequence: TGTGCCAGCCGTGGGGGAGCTTGGAACGCAGATACGCAGTATTTT. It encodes CASRGGAWNADTQYF.

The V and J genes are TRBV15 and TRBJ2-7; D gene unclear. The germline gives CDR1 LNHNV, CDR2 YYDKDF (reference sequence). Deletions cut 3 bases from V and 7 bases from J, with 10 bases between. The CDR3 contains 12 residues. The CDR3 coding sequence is TGTGCCACCAGCAGCAGTTTTGGGGAGCAGTACTTC. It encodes CATSSSFGEQYF.

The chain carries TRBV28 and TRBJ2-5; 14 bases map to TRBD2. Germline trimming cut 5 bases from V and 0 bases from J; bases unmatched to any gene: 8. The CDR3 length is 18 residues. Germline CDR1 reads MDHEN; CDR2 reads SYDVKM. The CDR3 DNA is TGTGCCAGCAGTCCCGGACTAGCGGGAGGACCGTACCAAGAGACCCAGTACTTC. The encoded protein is CASSPGLAGGPYQETQYF.

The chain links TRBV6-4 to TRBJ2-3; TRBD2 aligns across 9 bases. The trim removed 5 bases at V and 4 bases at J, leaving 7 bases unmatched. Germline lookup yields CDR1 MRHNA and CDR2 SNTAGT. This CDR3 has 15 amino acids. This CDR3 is CASSHYSGGADTQYF. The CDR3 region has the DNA TGTGCCAGCAGTCACTATAGCGGGGGCGCAGATACGCAGTATTTT.

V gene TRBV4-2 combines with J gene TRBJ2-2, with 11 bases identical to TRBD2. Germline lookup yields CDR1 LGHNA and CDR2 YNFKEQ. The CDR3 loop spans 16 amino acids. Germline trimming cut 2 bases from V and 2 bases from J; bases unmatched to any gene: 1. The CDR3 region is CASSQTSGGNTGELFF. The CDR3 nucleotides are TGTGCCAGCAGCCAAACTAGCGGGGGAAACACCGGGGAGCTGTTTTTT.

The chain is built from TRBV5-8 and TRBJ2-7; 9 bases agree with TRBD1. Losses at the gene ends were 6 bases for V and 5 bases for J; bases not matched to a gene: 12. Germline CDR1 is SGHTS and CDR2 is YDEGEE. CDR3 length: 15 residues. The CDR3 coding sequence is TGTGCCAGCACCCCCCCGCTGGGACAGGGCCACGAGCAGTACTTC. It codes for CASTPPLGQGHEQYF.

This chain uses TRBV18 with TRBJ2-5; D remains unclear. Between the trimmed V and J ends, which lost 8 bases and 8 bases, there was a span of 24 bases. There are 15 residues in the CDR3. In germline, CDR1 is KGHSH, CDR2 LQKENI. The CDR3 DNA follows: TGTGCCAGCGACGATTCGGCCCCGCAGCTCGGAACCCAGTACTTC. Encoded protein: CASDDSAPQLGTQYF.

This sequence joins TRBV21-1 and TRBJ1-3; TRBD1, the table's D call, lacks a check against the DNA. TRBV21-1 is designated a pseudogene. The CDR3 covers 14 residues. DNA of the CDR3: TGTGCCAGCAGCAGGGGCTTTTCTGGAAACACCATATATTTT. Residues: CASSRGFSGNTIYF.

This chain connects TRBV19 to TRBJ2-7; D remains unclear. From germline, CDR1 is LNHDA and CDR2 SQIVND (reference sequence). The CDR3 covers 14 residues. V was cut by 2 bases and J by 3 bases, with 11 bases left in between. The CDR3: CASSIIPGDYEQYF. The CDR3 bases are TGTGCCAGTAGTATAATCCCAGGAGACTACGAGCAGTACTTC.

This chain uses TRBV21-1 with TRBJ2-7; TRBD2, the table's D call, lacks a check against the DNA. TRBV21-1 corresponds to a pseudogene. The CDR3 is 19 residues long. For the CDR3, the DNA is TGTGCCAGCAGCAAAGAATATCATCGGGGGTTCTTCTTTGAATGCGAGCAGTACTTC. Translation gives CASSKEYHRGFFFECEQYF.

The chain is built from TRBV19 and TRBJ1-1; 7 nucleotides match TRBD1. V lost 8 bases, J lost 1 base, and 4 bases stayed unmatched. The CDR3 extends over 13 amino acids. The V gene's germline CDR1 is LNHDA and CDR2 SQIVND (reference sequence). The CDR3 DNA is TGTGCCAGTTCAAGGACAGGGAACACTGAAGCTTTCTTT. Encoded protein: CASSRTGNTEAFF.

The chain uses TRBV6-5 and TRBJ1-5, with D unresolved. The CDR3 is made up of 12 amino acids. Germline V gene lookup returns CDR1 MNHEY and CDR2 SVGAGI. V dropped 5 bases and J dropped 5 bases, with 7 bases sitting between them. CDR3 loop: CASSPGYQPQHF. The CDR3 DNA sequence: TGTGCCAGCAGTCCCGGCTATCAGCCCCAGCATTTT.

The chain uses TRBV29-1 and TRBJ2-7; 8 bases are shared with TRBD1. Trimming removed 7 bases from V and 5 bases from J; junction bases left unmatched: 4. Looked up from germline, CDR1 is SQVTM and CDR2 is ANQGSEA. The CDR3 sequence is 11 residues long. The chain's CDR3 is CSAGQGDEQYF. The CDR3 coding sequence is TGCAGCGCTGGACAGGGCGACGAGCAGTACTTC.

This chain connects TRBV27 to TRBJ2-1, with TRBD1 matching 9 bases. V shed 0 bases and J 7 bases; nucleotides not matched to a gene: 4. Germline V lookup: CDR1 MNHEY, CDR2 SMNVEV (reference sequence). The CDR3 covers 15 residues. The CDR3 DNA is TGTGCCAGCAGTTTATCGCGGACAGGGGCGAATGAGCAGTTCTTC. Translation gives CASSLSRTGANEQFF.

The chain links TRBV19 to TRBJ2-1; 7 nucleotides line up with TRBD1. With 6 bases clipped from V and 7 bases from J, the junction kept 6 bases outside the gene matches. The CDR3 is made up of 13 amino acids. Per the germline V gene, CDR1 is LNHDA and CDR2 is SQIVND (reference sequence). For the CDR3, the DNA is TGTGCCAGTAGCTACCCGACAGGGAATGAGCAGTTCTTC. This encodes CASSYPTGNEQFF.

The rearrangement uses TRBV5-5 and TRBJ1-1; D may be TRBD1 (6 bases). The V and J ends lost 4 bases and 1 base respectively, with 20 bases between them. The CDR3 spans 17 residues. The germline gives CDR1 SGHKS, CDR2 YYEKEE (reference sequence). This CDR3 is CASSPPGGQVGNTEAFF. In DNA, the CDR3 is TGTGCCAGCAGCCCGCCGGGGGGGCAGGTCGGGAACACTGAAGCTTTCTTT. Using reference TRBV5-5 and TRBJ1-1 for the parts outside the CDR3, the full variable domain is DAGVTQSPTHLIKTRGQQVTLRCSPISGHKSVSWYQQVLGQGPQFIFQYYEKEERGRGNFPDRFSARQFPNYSSELNVNALLLGDSALYLCASSPPGGQVGNTEAFFGQGTRLTVV.

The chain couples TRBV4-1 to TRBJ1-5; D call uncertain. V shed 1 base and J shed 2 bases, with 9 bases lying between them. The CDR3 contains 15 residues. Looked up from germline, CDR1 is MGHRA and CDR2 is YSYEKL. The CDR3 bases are TGCGCCAGCAGCCAAGTGTTGCAGGGCAATCAGCCCCAGCATTTT. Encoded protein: CASSQVLQGNQPQHF.

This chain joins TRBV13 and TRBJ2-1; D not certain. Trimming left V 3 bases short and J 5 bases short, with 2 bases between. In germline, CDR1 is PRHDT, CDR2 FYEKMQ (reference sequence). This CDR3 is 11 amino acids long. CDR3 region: CASSFNNEQFF. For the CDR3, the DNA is TGTGCCAGCAGCTTCAACAATGAGCAGTTCTTC.